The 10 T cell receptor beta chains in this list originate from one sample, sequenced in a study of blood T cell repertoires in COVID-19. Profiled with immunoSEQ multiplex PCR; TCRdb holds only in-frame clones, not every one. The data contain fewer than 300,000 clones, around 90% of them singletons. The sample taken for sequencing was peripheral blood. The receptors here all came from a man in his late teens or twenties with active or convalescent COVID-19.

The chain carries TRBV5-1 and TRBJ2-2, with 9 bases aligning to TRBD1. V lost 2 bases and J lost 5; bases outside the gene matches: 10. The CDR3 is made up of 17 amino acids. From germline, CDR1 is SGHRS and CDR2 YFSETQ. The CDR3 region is CASSLAAGQGGTGELFF. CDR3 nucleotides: TGCGCCAGCAGCTTAGCCGCGGGACAGGGAGGTACCGGGGAGCTGTTTTTT.

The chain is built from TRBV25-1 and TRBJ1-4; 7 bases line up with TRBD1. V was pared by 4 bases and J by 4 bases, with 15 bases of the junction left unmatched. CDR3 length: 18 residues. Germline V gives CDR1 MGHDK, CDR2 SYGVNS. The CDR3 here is CASSGVDREIGVNEKLFF. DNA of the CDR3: TGTGCCAGCAGTGGAGTTGACAGGGAAATTGGGGTTAATGAAAAACTGTTTTTT.

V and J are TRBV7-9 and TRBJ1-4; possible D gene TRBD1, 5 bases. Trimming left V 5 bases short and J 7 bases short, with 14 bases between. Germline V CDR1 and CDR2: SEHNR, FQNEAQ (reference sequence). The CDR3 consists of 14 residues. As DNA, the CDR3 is TGTGCCAGCAGCGGGGCGTTGGCATCTGAAAAACTGTTTTTT. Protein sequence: CASSGALASEKLFF.

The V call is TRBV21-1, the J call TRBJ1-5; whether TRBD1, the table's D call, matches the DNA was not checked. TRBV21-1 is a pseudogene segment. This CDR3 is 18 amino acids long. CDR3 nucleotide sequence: TGTGCCAGCAGCAAAAGGGACAGGGTCGGCCCCTACAATCAGCCCCAGCATTTT. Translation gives CASSKRDRVGPYNQPQHF.

The CDR3 DNA reads as TGTGCCAGCAGTGAAATGCGGGCAGAACATAGCAATCAGCCCCAGCATTTT. Translated, it gives CASSEMRAEHSNQPQHF. The genes are TRBV6-1 and TRBJ1-5, with no clear D. Germline assignment: CDR1 MNHNS and CDR2 SASEGT. V was pared by 2 bases and J by 0 bases, with 14 bases between. CDR3 length: 17 residues.

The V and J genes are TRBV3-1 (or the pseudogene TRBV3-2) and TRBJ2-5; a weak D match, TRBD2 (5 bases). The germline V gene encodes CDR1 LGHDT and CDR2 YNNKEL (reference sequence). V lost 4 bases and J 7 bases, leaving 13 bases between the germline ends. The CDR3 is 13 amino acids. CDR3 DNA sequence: TGTGCCAGCAGCCTAAACCTAGAGGGGACCCAGTACTTC. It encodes CASSLNLEGTQYF.

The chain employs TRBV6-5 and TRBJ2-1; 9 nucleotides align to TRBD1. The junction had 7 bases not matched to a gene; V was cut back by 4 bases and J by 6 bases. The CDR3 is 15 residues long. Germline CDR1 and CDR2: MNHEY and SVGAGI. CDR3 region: CASSSTGQGINEQFF. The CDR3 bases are TGTGCCAGCAGTTCAACGGGACAGGGCATCAATGAGCAGTTCTTC.

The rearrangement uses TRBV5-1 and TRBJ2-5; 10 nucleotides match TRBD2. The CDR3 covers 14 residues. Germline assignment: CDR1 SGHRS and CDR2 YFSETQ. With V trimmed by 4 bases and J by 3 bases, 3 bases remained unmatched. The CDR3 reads CASSTGTSEETQYF. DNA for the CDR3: TGCGCCAGCAGCACAGGGACTAGCGAAGAGACCCAGTACTTC.

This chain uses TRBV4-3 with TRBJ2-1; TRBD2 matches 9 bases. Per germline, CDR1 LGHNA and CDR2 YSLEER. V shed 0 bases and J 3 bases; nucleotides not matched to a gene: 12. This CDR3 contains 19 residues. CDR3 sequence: CASSQEYLILAGHYNEQFF. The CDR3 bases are TGCGCCAGCAGCCAAGAATACCTGATACTAGCGGGTCACTACAATGAGCAGTTCTTC.

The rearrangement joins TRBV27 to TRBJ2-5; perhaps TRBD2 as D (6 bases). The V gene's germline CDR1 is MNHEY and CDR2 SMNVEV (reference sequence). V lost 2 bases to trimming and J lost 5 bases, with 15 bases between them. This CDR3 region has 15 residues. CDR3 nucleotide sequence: TGTGCCAGCAGTTTAGGCAGGGCGGCGGGGGAGACCCAGTACTTC. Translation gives CASSLGRAAGETQYF.